This is a list of T cell receptor beta chains from one sample in a study of T-cell memory formation after mild COVID-19. From the 5' RACE reads, TCRdb called clonotypes with MiXCR, one entry per CDR3 protein. The table lists 550,000 to 600,000 distinct CDR3 sequences, roughly a sixth of them singletons. Sequencing input: PBMCs or a T cell subset sorted from them (not recorded which). The receptors come from an adult woman who had mild COVID-19 (a few samples of this study predate the infection). Cell type and time point are not known. Each CDR3 is given with its conserved first and last residue. D genes are given only for firm matches.

J	D	V	CDR3
TRBJ1-2	TRBD1	TRBV4-1	CASSQETGPQGGYTF
TRBJ2-7	.	TRBV5-5	CASSRGGRQGRAYEQYF
TRBJ1-5	.	TRBV2	CASSKNGRRNQPQHF
TRBJ1-1	TRBD1	TRBV30	CAWSPGQGHEAFF
TRBJ1-1	.	TRBV11-3	CASSLRGAGSGTEAFF
TRBJ1-2	.	TRBV29-1	CSVVWYYGYTF
TRBJ2-7	TRBD2	TRBV6-5	CASSSPSGGARQYF
TRBJ2-1	.	TRBV19	CASSIQREQFF
TRBJ2-7	TRBD1	TRBV27	CASSKTGTGVFYEQYF
TRBJ2-7	TRBD2	TRBV7-2	CASSFGTSTGYEQYF
TRBJ1-5	.	TRBV12-3/TRBV12-4	CASSPSGYNQPQHF
TRBJ2-3	.	TRBV12-3/TRBV12-4	CASSFGSTDTQYF
TRBJ2-7	TRBD2	TRBV4-1	CASSQAATSGEYEQYF
TRBJ2-7	.	TRBV7-9	CASSSLPGAPSYEQYF
TRBJ2-1	TRBD2	TRBV11-2	CASSLSSGGAGNEQFF
TRBJ1-3	.	TRBV7-2	CASSPFGGSGNTIYF
TRBJ2-7	.	TRBV7-2	CASSFKVGDEQYF
TRBJ1-2	TRBD1	TRBV6-1	CASSFEQGASGYTF
TRBJ1-3	TRBD1	TRBV7-2	CASSLTRTGTGNTIYF
TRBJ1-1	.	TRBV18	CASSQGVTEAFF
TRBJ1-3	TRBD1	TRBV7-2	CASSLGTGGTGNTIYF
TRBJ2-3	TRBD2	TRBV6-2/TRBV6-3	CASSPRGFADTQYF
TRBJ2-1	TRBD2	TRBV7-9	CASSPKRLAGGPGEQFF
TRBJ2-7	.	TRBV18	CASSPPLQGWYEQYF
TRBJ2-1	TRBD1	TRBV4-1	CAISRGTGAYNEQFF
TRBJ1-2	TRBD1	TRBV7-9	CASKPIGTGVGYTF